This T cell receptor beta chain comes out of a study of blood T cell repertoires in COVID-19. At the level of the study: The United States, Italy and Spain supplied acute and convalescent COVID-19 samples. Nucleic acid was either cDNA or gDNA, and it came from T cells, B-cell-depleted T cells, or PBMCs.

Enrolled during active infection, Seattle patients were then followed longitudinally. V lost 5 bases, J lost 0 bases, and 22 bases lay in between. The germline gives CDR1 SQVTM, CDR2 ANQGSEA. The CDR3 extends over 17 amino acids. In the original workflow: It was from reference gene primer amplification that nucleated cell counts were estimated. Method: immunoSEQ multiplex PCR; TCRdb's copy keeps in-frame clones and lacks some. D and trimming were read from the DNA, whereas the V and J calls and clone size are those reported in that table. The sample includes about 230,000 clones, roughly 85% of them seen just once.

V usage is TRBV29-1 and J usage is TRBJ1-2; TRBD1 might be the D (6 bases). This receptor was identified in a man aged 50-59 years with COVID-19, enrolled during active disease. The source material was peripheral blood. CDR3 in amino acids: CSVLLGAPLKPNYGYTF. The CDR3 bases are TGCAGCGTTCTTCTGGGGGCCCCGCTGAAACCTAACTATGGCTACACCTTC.